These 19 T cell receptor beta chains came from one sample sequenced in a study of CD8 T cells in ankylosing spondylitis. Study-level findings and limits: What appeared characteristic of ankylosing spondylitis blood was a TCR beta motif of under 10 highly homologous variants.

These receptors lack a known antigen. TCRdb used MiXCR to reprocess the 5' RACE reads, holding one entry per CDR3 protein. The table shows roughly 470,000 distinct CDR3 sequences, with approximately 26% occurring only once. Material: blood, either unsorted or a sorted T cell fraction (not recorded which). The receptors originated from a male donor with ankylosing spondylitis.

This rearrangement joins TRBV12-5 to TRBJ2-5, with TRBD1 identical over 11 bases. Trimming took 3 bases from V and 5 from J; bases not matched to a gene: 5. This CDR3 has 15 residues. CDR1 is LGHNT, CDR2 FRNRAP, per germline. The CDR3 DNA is TGTGCTAGTGGTTTAGGGACAGGGGGTGGCGAGACCCAGTACTTC. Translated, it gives CASGLGTGGGETQYF.

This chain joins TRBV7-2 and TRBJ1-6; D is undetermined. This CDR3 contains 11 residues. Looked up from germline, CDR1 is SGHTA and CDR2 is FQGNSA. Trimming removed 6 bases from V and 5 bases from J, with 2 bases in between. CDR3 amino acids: CASRDNSPLHF. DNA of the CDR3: TGTGCCAGCAGGGATAATTCACCCCTCCACTTT.

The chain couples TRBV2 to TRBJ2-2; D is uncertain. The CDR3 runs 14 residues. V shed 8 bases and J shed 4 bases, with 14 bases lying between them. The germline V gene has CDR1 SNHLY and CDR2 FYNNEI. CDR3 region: CASAVNTLTGELFF. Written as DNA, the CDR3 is TGTGCCAGCGCGGTAAACACACTCACCGGGGAGCTGTTTTTT. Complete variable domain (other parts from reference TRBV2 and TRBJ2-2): EPEVTQTPSHQVTQMGQEVILRCVPISNHLYFYWYRQILGQKVEFLVSFYNNEISEKSEIFDDQFSVERPDGSNFTLKIRSTKLEDSAMYFCASAVNTLTGELFFGEGSRLTVL.

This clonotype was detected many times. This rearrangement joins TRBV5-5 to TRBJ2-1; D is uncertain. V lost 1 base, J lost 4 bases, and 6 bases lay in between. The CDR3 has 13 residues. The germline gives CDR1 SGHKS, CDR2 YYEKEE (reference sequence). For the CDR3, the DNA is TGTGCCAGCAGCTTGAGTCGGTACAATGAGCAGTTCTTC. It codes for CASSLSRYNEQFF.

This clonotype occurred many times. CDR3 coding DNA: TGTGCCATCAGTGAGTCAACAGGGAGTCGGGGAATCTATGGCTACACCTTC. This sequence encodes CAISESTGSRGIYGYTF. V and J are TRBV10-3 and TRBJ1-2, with D possibly being TRBD1 (6 bases). Trimming took 0 bases from V and 4 from J, leaving 18 bases between them. The CDR3 runs to 17 residues. Germline V gene lookup returns CDR1 ENHRY and CDR2 SYGVKD.

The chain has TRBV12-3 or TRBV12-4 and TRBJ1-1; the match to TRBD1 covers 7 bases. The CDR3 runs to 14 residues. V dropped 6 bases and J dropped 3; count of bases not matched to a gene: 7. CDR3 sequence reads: CASRATGRDTEAFF. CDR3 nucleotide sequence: TGTGCCAGCAGGGCGACAGGGAGGGACACTGAAGCTTTCTTT.

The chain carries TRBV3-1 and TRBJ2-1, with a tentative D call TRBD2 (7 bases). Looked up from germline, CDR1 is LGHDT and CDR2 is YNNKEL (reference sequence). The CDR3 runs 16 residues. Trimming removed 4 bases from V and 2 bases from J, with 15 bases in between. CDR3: CASSRGAGQTYNEQFF. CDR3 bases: TGTGCCAGCAGCCGAGGAGCGGGACAAACCTACAATGAGCAGTTCTTC.

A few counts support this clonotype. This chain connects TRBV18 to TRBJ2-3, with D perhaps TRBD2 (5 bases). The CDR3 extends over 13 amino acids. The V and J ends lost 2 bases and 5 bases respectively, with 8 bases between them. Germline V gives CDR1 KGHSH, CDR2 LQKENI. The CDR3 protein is CASSPGERDTQYF. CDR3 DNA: TGTGCCAGCTCACCAGGGGAGCGAGATACGCAGTATTTT.

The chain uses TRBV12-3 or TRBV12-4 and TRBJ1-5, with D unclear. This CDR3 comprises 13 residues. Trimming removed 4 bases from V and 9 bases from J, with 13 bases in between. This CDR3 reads CASSSKFLRPQHF. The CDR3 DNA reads TGTGCCAGCAGTTCTAAGTTTTTACGGCCCCAGCATTTT.

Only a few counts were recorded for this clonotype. The CDR3 nucleotides are TGTGCCAGCAGCTGGACGGGAACGAATGAAAAACTGTTTTTT. It encodes CASSWTGTNEKLFF. This chain connects TRBV5-6 to TRBJ1-4; D ambiguous. The CDR3 consists of 14 residues. The ends were cut back, 3 bases at V and 5 bases at J, with 11 bases in the middle. Germline V lookup: CDR1 SGHDT, CDR2 YYEEEE.

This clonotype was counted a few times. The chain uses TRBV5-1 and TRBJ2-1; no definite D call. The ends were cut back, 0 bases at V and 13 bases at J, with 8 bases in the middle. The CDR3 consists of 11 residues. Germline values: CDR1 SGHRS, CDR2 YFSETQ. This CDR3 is CASSLAQPQFF. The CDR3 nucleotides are TGCGCCAGCAGCTTGGCCCAGCCACAGTTCTTC.

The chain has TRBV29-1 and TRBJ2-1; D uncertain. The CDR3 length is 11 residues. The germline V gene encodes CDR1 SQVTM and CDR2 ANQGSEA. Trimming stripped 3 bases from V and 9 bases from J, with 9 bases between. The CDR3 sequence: CSVDGGAEQFF. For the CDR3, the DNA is TGCAGCGTTGATGGCGGCGCTGAGCAGTTCTTC.

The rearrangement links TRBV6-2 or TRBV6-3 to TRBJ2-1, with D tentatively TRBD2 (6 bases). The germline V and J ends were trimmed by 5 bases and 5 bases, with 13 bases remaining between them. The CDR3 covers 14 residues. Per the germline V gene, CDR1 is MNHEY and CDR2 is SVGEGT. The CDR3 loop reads CASSSTSLHNEQFF. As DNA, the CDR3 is TGTGCCAGCAGTAGTACTAGCTTACACAATGAGCAGTTCTTC.

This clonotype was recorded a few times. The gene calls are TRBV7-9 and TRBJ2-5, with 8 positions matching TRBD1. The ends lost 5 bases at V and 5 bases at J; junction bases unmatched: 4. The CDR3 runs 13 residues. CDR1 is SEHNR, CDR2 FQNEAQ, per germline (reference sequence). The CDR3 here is CASSATGVETQYF. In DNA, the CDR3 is TGTGCCAGCAGCGCGACAGGGGTGGAGACCCAGTACTTC.

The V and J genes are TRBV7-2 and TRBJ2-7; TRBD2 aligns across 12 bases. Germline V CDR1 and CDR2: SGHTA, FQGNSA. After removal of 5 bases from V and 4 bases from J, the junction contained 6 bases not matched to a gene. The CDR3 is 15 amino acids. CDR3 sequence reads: CASSPLAGGFYEQYF. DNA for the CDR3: TGTGCCAGCAGCCCACTAGCGGGAGGCTTTTACGAGCAGTACTTC.

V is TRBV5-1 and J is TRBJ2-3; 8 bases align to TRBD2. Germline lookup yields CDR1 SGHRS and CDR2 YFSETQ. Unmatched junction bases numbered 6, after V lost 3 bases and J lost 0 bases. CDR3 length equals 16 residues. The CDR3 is CASSYTGGPSTDTQYF. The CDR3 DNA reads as TGCGCCAGCAGCTATACGGGAGGGCCGAGCACAGATACGCAGTATTTT.

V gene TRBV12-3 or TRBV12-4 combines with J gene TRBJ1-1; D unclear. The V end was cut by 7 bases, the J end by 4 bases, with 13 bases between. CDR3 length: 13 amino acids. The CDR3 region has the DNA TGTGCCAGCACCCTCGTGGAAGGCACTGAAGCTTTCTTT. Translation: CASTLVEGTEAFF.

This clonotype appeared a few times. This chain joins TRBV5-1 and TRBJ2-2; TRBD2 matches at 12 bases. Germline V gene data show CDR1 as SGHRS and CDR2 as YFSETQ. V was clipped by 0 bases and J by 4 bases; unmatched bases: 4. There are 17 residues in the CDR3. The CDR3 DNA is TGCGCCAGCAGCTTGGGGGCACTAGCGGGAGGCACCGGGGAGCTGTTTTTT. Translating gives CASSLGALAGGTGELFF.

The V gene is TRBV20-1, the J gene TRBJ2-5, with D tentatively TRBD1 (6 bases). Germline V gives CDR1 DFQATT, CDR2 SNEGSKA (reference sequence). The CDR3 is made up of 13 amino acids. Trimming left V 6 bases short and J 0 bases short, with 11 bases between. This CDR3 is CSANRDNQETQYF. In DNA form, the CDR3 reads TGCAGTGCCAACCGGGACAACCAAGAGACCCAGTACTTC.